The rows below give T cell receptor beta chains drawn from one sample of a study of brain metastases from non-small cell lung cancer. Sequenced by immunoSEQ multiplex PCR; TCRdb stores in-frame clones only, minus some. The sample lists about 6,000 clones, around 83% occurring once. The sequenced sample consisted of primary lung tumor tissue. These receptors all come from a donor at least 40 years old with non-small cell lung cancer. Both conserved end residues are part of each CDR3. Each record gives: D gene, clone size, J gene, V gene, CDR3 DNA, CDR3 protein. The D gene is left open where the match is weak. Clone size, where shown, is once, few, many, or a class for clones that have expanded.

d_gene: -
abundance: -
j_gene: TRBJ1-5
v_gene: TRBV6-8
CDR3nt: TGTGCCAGCAGGGAACAGGGAAGGGCTCAGCCCCAGCATTTT
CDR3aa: CASREQGRAQPQHF

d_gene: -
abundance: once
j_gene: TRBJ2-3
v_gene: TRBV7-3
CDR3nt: TGTGCCAGCGCCCGAGAGAGCACAGATACGCAGTATTTT
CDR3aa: CASARESTDTQYF

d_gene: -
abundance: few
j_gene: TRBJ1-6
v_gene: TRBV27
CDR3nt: TGTGCCAGCAGTTTGCGCACCCATAATTCACCCCTCCACTTT
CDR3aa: CASSLRTHNSPLHF

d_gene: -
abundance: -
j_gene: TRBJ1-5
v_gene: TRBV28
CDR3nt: TGTGCCAGCACCCCAGATGTTCAGCCCCAGCATTTT
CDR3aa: CASTPDVQPQHF

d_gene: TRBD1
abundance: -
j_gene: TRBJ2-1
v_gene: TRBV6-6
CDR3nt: TGTGCCAGCAGTCGGGACAGTTACAATGAGCAGTTCTTC
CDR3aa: CASSRDSYNEQFF

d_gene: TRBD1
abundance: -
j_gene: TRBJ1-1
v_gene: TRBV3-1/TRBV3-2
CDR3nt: TGTGCCAGCAGCCAACGGGGACAGCCTGAAGCTTTCTTT
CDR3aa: CASSQRGQPEAFF

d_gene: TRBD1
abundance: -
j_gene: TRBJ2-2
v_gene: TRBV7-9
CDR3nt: TGTGCCAGCAGCTTAGCAGACAGGGCATTACTACTCACCGGGGAGCTGTTTTTT
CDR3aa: CASSLADRALLLTGELFF

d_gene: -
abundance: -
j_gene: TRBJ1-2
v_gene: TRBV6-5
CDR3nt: TGTGCCAGCAGAGCGGACACATTCTATGGCTACACCTTC
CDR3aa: CASRADTFYGYTF

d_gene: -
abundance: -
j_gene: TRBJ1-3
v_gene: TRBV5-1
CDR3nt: TGCGCCAGCAGACAGGGCACTGGAAACACCATATATTTT
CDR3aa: CASRQGTGNTIYF

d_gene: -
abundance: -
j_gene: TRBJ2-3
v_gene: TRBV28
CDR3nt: TGTGCCAGCAGCAGCCAACAGGGCAACACAGATACGCAGTATTTT
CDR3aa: CASSSQQGNTDTQYF

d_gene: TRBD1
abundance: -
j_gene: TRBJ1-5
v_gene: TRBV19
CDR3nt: TGTGCCAGTAGTCGGTCGGGACAGGGGGCAGCTCAGCCCCAGCATTTT
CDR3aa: CASSRSGQGAAQPQHF

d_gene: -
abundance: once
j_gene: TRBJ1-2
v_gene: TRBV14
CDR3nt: TGTGCCAGCAGCCAATTTCGATATGGCTACACCTTC
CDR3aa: CASSQFRYGYTF

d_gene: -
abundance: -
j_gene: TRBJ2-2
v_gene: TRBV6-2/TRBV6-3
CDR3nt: TGTGCCAGCAGTTACGCGGGCACCGGGGAGCTGTTTTTT
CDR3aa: CASSYAGTGELFF

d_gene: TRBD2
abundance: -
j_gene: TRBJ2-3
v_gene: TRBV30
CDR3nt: TGTGCCTGGAGGCTCGGGGGGGCGGGAGATACGCAGTATTTT
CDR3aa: CAWRLGGAGDTQYF

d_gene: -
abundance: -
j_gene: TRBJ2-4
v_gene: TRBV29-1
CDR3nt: TGCAGCGTGACCTCAGGGGCAGACATTCAGTACTTC
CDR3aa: CSVTSGADIQYF

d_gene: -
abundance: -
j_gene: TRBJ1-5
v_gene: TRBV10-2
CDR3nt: TGCGCCAGCAGTGTAGAGAGAAGTCAGCCCCAGCATTTT
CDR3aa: CASSVERSQPQHF

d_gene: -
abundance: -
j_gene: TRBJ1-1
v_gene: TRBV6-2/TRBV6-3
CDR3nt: TGTGCCAGCAGTCAACCTAGGGGGGGGGTGAACACTGAAGCTTTCTTT
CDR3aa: CASSQPRGGVNTEAFF

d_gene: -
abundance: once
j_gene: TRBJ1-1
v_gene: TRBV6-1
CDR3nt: TGTGCCAGCAGTCTAGACGGGAACACTGAAGCTTTCTTT
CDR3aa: CASSLDGNTEAFF

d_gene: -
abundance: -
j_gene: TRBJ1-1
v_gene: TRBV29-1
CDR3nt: TGCAGCGTCCTACCGCAGGGGCCGAACACTGAAGCTTTCTTT
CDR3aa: CSVLPQGPNTEAFF

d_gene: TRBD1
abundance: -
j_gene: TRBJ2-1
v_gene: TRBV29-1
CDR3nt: TGCAGCGTTGAATCGGGACAGACAGGATCCTACAATGAGCAGTTCTTC
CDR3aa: CSVESGQTGSYNEQFF

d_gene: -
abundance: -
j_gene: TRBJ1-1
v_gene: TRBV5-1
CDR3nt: TGCGCCAGCAGCTTACAGGCGAACACTGAAGCTTTCTTT
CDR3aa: CASSLQANTEAFF

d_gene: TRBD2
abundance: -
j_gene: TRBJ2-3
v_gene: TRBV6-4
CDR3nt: TGTGCCAGCAGTGTAGTAAGCGGGGGTATCACAGATACGCAGTATTTT
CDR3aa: CASSVVSGGITDTQYF

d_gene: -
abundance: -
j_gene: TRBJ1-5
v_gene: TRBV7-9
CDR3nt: TGTGCCAGCAGCTTAGGGCCAGGGAGGAATCAGCCCCAGCATTTT
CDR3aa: CASSLGPGRNQPQHF

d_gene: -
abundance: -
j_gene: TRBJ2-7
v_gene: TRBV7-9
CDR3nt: TGTGCCAGCAGCCGGGGACCAGGGGTTGGAACGATGGCCTACGAGCAGTACTTC
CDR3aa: CASSRGPGVGTMAYEQYF

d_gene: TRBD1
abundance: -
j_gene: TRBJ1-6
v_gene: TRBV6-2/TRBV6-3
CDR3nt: TGTGCCAGCAGTTACCCCAGACAGGGAGCCAATTCACCCCTCCACTTT
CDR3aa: CASSYPRQGANSPLHF

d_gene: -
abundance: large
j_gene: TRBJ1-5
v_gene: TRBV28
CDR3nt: TGTGCCAGCAGTTTTGAGGCATCTGATCAGCCCCAGCATTTT
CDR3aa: CASSFEASDQPQHF

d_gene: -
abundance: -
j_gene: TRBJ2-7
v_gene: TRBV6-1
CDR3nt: TGTGCCAGCAGTGAAGCCAGGACCGGGGGCGAGCAGTACTTC
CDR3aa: CASSEARTGGEQYF

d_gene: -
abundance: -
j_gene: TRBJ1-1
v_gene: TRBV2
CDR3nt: TGTGCCAGCAGTGACGCAGGGAAGGGGTCGGGGAACACTGAAGCTTTCTTT
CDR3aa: CASSDAGKGSGNTEAFF

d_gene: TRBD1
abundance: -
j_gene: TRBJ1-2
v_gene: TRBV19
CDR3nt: TGTGCCAGTAGTAAACAGGGGGCGGGCAACTATGGCTACACCTTC
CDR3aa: CASSKQGAGNYGYTF

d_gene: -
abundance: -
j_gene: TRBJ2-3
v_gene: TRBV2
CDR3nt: TGTGCCGGCAGTGTGAGGGGGTCCACAGATACGCAGTATTTT
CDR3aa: CAGSVRGSTDTQYF

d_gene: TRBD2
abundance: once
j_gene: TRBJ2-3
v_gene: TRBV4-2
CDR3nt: TGTGCCAGCAGCCAAGAACTAGCGGGGGAGGCAGATACGCAGTATTTT
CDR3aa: CASSQELAGEADTQYF

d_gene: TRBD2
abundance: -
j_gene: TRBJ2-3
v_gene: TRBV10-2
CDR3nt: TGCGCCAGCAGTGGCACGGGGGGGCAAGCAGATACGCAGTATTTT
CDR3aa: CASSGTGGQADTQYF

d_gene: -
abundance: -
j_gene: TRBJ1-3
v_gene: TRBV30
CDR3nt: TGTGCCTGGAAACCCTCTGGGCCTGGCACCATATATTTT
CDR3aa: CAWKPSGPGTIYF

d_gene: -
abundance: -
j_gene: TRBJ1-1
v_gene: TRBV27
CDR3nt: TGTGCCAGCAGTTTTTCAGGACCGAACACTGAAGCTTTCTTT
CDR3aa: CASSFSGPNTEAFF

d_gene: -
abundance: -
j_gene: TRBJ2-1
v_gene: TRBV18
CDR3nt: TGTGCCAGCTCCAGAGGGACACGATCCTACAATGAGCAGTTCTTC
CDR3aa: CASSRGTRSYNEQFF

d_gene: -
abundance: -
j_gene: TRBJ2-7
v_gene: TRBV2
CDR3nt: TGTACCAGCAGCGACAGTTTCCCCTCCTACGAGCAGTACTTC
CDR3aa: CTSSDSFPSYEQYF

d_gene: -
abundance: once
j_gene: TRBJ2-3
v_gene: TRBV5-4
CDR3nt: TGTGCCAGCAGCTTGGATCCTCAGAGCACAGATACGCAGTATTTT
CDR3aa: CASSLDPQSTDTQYF

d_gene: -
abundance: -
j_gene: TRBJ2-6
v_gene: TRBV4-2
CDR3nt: TGTGCCAGCAGCCACCCGCTGGCAGGGACATCCGGGGCCAACGTCCTGACTTTC
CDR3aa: CASSHPLAGTSGANVLTF

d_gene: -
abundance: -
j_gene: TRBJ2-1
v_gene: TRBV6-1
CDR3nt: TGTGCCAGCAGTGAAGGGGCTTTTCAGCAGTTCTTC
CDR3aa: CASSEGAFQQFF

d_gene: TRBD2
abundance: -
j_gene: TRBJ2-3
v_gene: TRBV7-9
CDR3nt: TGTGCCAGCAGCTTATGGCCCTTTAGCGGGGGCCCCAACACAGATACGCAGTATTTT
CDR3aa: CASSLWPFSGGPNTDTQYF